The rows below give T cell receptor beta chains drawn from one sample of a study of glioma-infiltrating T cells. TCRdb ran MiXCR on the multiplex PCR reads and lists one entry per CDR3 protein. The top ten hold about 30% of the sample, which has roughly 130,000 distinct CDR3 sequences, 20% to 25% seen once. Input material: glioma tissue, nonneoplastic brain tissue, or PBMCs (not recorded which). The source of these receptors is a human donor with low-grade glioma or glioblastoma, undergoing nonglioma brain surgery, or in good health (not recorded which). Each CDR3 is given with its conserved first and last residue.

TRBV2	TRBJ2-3	CASSPGGLAGVVTQYF
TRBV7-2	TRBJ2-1	CASTQGPAVNEQFF
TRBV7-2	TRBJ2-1	CASSLELAKSEQFF
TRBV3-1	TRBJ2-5	CASSQEGTSQETQYF
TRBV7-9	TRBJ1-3	CASSLEGNNIYF
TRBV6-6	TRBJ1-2	CASSYSTLSGYTF
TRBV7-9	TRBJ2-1	CASTLSQGAEEQFF
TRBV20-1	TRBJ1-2	CSARWPTGGVYGYTF
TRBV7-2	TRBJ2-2	CASSPTGDTGELFF
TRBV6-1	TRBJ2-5	CASRSTGQRYQYF